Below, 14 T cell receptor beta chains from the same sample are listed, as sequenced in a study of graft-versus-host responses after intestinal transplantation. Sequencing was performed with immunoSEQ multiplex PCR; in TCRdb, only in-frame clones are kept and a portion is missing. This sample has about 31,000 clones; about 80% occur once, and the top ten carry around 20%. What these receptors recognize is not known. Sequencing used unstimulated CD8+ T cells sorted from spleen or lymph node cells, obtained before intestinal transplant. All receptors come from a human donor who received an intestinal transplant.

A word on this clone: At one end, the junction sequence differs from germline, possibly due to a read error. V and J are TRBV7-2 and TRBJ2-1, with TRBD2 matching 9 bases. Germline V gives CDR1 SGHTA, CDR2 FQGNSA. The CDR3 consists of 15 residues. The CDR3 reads CASSPFSGSYNEQFF. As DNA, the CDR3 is TGCGCCAGCAGCCCCTTTAGCGGGAGCTACAATGAGCAGTTCTTC.

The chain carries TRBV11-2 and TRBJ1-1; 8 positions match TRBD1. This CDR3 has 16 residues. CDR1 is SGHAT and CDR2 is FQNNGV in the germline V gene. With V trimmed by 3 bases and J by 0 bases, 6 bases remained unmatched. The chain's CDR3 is CASSFGQGGMNTEAFF. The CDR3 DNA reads TGTGCCAGCAGCTTTGGACAGGGAGGAATGAACACTGAAGCTTTCTTT.

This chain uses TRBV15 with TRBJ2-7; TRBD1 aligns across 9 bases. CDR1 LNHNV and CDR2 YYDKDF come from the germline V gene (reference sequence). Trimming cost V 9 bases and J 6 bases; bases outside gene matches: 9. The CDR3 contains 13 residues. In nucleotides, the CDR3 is TGTGCCACAGCCGACAGGGGGGGAAGCGAGCAGTACTTC. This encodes CATADRGGSEQYF. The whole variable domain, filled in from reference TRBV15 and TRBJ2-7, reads DAMVIQNPRYQVTQFGKPVTLSCSQTLNHNVMYWYQQKSSQAPKLLFHYYDKDFNNEADTPDNFQSRRPNTSFCFLDIRSPGLGDTAMYLCATADRGGSEQYFGPGTRLTVT.

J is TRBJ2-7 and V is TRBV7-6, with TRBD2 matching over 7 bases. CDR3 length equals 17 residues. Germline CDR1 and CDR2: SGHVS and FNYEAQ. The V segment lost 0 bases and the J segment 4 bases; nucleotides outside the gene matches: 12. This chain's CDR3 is CASSLAVDGGGVYEQYF. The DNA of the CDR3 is TGTGCCAGCAGCTTAGCGGTTGATGGGGGGGGAGTATACGAGCAGTACTTC. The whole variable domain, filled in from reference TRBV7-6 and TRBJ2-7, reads GAGVSQSPRYKVTKRGQDVALRCDPISGHVSLYWYRQALGQGPEFLTYFNYEAQQDKSGLPNDRFSAERPEGSISTLTIQRTEQRDSAMYRCASSLAVDGGGVYEQYFGPGTRLTVT.

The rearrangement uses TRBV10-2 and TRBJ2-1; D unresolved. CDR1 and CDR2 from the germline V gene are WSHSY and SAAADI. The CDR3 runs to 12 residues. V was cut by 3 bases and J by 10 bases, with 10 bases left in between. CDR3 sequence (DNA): TGCGCCAGCAGTGACGGTACGCCCGAGCAGTTCTTC. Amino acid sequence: CASSDGTPEQFF.

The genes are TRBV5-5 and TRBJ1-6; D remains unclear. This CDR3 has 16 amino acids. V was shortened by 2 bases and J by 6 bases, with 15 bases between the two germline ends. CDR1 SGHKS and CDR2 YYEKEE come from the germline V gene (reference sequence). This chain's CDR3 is CASSFLGSSGNSPLHF. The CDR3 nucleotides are TGTGCCAGCAGCTTTCTGGGTAGCTCGGGTAATTCACCCCTCCACTTT.

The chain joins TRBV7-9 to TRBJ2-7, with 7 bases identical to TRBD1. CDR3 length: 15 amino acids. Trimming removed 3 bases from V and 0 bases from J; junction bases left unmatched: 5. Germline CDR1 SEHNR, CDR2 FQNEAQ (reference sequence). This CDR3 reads CASSFIGGYSYEQYF. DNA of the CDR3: TGTGCCAGCAGCTTCATAGGGGGCTACTCCTACGAGCAGTACTTC.

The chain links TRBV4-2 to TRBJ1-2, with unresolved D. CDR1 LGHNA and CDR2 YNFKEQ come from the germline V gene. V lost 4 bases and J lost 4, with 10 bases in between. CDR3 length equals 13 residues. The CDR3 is CASSPAPGYGYTF. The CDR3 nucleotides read TGTGCCAGCAGCCCTGCGCCGGGCTATGGCTACACCTTC.

The CDR3 DNA follows: TGTGCCAGCAGCTTACGGAGGGGCACTAGCACAGATACGCAGTATTTT. This codes for CASSLRRGTSTDTQYF. The J gene is TRBJ2-3, the V gene TRBV7-8; D is possibly TRBD2 (6 bases). V was trimmed by 2 bases and J by 0 bases, leaving 12 bases between them. CDR3 length equals 16 residues. The germline V gene encodes CDR1 SGHVS and CDR2 FQNEAQ. Combining the CDR3 with reference TRBV7-8 and TRBJ2-3 gives the whole variable domain GAGVSQSPRYKVAKRGQDVALRCDPISGHVSLFWYQQALGQGPEFLTYFQNEAQLDKSGLPSDRFFAERPEGSVSTLKIQRTQQEDSAVYLCASSLRRGTSTDTQYFGPGTRLTVL.

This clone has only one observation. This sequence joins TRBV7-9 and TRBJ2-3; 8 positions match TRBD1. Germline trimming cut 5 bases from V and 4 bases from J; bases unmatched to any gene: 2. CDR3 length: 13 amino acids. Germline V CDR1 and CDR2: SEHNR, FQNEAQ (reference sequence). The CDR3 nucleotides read TGTGCCAGCAGCGGACAGGGTTCAGATACGCAGTATTTT. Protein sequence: CASSGQGSDTQYF.

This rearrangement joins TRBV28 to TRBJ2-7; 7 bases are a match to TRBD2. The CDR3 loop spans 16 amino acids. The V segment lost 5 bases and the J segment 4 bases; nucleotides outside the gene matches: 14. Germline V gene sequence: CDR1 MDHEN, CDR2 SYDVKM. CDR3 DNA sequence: TGTGCCAGCAGTCCTCTCCGGGACTACGGTTGGTACGAGCAGTACTTC. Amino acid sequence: CASSPLRDYGWYEQYF.

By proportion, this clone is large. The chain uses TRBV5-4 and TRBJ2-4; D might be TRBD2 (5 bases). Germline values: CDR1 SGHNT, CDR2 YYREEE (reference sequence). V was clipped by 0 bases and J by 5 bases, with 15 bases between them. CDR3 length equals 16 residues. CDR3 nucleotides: TGTGCCAGCAGCTTGGAATCGGGGATTACGGAAAACATTCAGTACTTC. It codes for CASSLESGITENIQYF.

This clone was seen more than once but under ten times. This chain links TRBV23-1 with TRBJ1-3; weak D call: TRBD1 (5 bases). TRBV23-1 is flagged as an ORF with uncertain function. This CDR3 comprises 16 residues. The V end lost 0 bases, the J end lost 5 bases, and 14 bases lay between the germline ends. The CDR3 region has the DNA TGCGCCAGCAGTCAATCGGTGGGCAGGGCCAGAAACACCATATATTTT. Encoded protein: CASSQSVGRARNTIYF.

CDR3 nucleotides: TGTGCCAGCAGCCCGCCCGGGGGTAACACTGAAGCTTTCTTT. It specifies CASSPPGGNTEAFF. J is TRBJ1-1 and V is TRBV7-9; a weak D match, TRBD1 (5 bases). CDR1 SEHNR and CDR2 FQNEAQ come from the germline V gene (reference sequence). Trimming cost V 5 bases and J 2 bases, with 12 bases left between them. There are 14 residues in the CDR3.